This T cell receptor (beta chain) was captured by sequencing in a study of T-cell memory formation after mild COVID-19 (dated by TCRdb to about 2021). Turning to the overall study: TCR sequence clusters from the two donors were found to be largely donor specific. T-cell clones expanding and contracting after mild COVID-19 in two donors were tracked by longitudinal TCRalpha and TCRbeta repertoire sequencing. Two young, previously healthy adult volunteers made up the cohort, one male and one female. Results the study describes overall, beyond this receptor: Only two mild cases were covered by the study, and larger cohorts that include severe cases with pre-infection samples were considered necessary. Clones that contracted from day 15 to 85 showed balanced CD4/CD8 phenotypes, whereas a second wave of clones that expanded from day 15 to 37 leaned towards CD4+. SARS-CoV-2 specificity of the second-wave clones peaking on day 37 was not confirmed. Contracting CD4+ clones were found mainly in CM and EM memory subsets, while CD8+ clones were enriched in EMRA. Some responding clones were found in pre-infection memory, which suggests that pre-existing cross-reactive memory T cells took part in the SARS-CoV-2 response.

A word on this clonotype: Its antigen is unknown. No much larger clone is present one base from it, and per-base qualities are unavailable.

Sequencing instrument: Illumina NovaSeq 6000. Using 5'RACE with constant-segment primers, TCRalpha and TCRbeta cDNA libraries were constructed, with sample barcodes and unique molecular identifiers added in the process. Trizol reagent was used to extract RNA from every sample. The libraries were amplified in two PCR steps, and the second step added a second sample barcode and Illumina TruSeq adapters. Libraries were sequenced on an Illumina NovaSeq with 2 x 150 bp paired-end reads. Under the source paper's analysis protocol: Demultiplexing of reads and collapsing into UMI-guided consensus sequences were performed with migec v1.2.7. With mixcr v2.1.11, UMI consensuses were aligned to TRA and TRB V and J templates and assembled into clonotypes. A clonotype was counted as expanded or contracted only when both edgeR and NoisET called the clonotype significant, with the noise models trained on biological replicates. For edgeR calls, a false discovery rate-adjusted p below 0.01 and a log2 fold-change threshold of 1 were applied. PCA with hierarchical clustering of max-normalized trajectories of the 1000 most abundant clonotypes was used as exploratory dynamics analysis. Separately sequenced CD4+ and CD8+ repertoires were used to assign the CD4 or CD8 phenotype of responding clones. The public reads were reprocessed in TCRdb via fastp at Q25 and MiXCR, keeping in-frame beta chains. For every CDR3 protein sequence, its rows merge into one entry that carries the most common genes and DNA. TCRdb, not the original authors, processed these V and J calls. Within this sample are about 13,000 distinct CDR3 sequences, with roughly 15% of them counted one time only. The ten largest make up about 60% of the sample.

The cysteine opens and the phenylalanine closes a CDR3 of 13 amino acids. The sequence is cut down to CDR3 DNA, 39 bases in frame from base 1. V ends up 4 bases short and J 5 bases short, with an unmatched junction base count of 4. CDR1 and CDR2 were assigned from the germline V gene as SGDLS and YYNGEE. Ficoll-Paque density gradient centrifugation was the method used to isolate PBMCs. The sample taken for sequencing was PBMCs or a T cell subset sorted from them (not recorded which). The sequence derives from a man aged 18 to 29 who had mild COVID-19 (a few samples of this study predate the infection). The sample titles of this study are shuffled in the database, so cell type and time point are left out; the donor was told from shared clones. Recombination linked TRBV9 to TRBJ1-1; 8 middle bases align to TRBD1. The base sequence is TGTGCCAGCAGCCGGACAGGGCAGACTGAAGCTTTCTTT. This translates into CASSRTGQTEAFF. Where the CDR3 stops, the reference TRBV9 and TRBJ1-1 genes take over; the full variable domain is DSGVTQTPKHLITATGQRVTLRCSPRSGDLSVYWYQQSLDQGLQFLIQYYNGEERAKGNILERFSAQQFPDLHSELNLSSLELGDSALYFCASSRTGQTEAFFGQGTRLTVV.